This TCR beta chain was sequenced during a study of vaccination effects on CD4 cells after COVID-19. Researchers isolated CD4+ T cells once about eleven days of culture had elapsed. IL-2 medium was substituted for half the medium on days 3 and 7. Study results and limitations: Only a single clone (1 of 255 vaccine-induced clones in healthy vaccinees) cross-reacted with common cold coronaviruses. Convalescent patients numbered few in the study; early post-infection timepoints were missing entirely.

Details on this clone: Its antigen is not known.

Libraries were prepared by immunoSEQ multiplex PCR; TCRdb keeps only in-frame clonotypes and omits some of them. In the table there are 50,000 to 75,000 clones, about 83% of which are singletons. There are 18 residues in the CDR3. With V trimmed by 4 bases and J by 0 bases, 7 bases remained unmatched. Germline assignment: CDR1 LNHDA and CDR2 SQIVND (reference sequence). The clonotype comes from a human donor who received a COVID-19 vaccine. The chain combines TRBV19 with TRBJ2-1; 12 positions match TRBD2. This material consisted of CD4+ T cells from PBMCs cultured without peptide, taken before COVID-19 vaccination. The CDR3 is CASSKLAGGPSSYNEQFF. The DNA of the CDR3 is TGTGCCAGTAGTAAACTAGCGGGGGGCCCAAGCTCCTACAATGAGCAGTTCTTC.